This TCR beta chain was profiled in a study of identical twins. TCRdb reprocessed the 5' RACE reads via MiXCR and lists one record per CDR3 protein. This sample has some 270,000 distinct CDR3 sequences; about 9% occur once, and the top ten carry 3% to 3.5%. As to this clonotype: Its antigen is currently unknown.

Whole-study findings and limits: Excess sharing between twins was weaker in beta out-of-frame sequences. Out-of-frame alpha sequences shared between twins exhibited an excess of low generation probability. Beta clonotypes that were abundant in cord blood contained fewer insertions, a pattern absent from memory repertoires. Conclusions came from cross-sectional statistical analysis, not from following the same donors.

This same sample was also taken into another study, of yellow fever vaccine responses in identical twins.

The clonotype was recovered from a woman younger than 30 in good health. Sequencing was done on a sample of CD8+ T cells sorted from blood.

CDR3 protein: CASSLSMAALLPLHF. The DNA of the CDR3 is TGTGCCAGCAGCTTAAGTATGGCAGCCCTCCTCCCCCTCCACTTT. This chain uses TRBV7-3 with TRBJ1-6, with no clear D. V dropped 1 base and J dropped 13 bases, with 17 bases sitting between them. The CDR3 has 15 amino acids. Germline V gives CDR1 SGHTA, CDR2 FQGTGA.